The 10 T cell receptor beta chains presented below share a single source sample, sequenced in a study of CD8+ T cells in alopecia areata (dated by TCRdb to the late 2010s). The library was built by means of the immunoSEQ multiplex PCR assay. To provide template for TCR sequencing, every sample had RNA extracted and reverse transcribed into cDNA. TCRdb took over this immuneACCESS table, retaining in-frame rearrangements with V and J assigned. Such tables are incomplete; in checked studies, under half of the missing clones stem from an unresolved V gene, and the remainder is unexplained. Within this sample are about 200,000 clones, with more than 45% of them counted one time only. Together, the top ten hold more than 1.5% of the sample. The time point label on this specimen signifies: about 4 weeks on oral tofacitinib. Reading the label with the study, this specimen's treatment or condition is: oral pan-JAK inhibitor, 5-10 mg twice daily.

The sample consisted of CD4+ T cells sorted from blood, taken at week 4, from a patient treated with tofacitinib. Receptor source: a human donor with alopecia areata.

This chain links TRBV29-1 with TRBJ2-1; TRBD2 agrees at 15 bases. The CDR3 is made up of 14 amino acids. Trimming took 7 bases from V and 2 from J; bases not matched to a gene: 0. In germline, CDR1 is SQVTM, CDR2 ANQGSEA. CDR3 DNA sequence: TGCAGCGGGACTAGCGGGGGGGCCTACAATGAGCAGTTCTTC. Its protein is CSGTSGGAYNEQFF.

This clone was observed a handful of times. This chain connects TRBV30 to TRBJ1-1; D is unclear. The V gene lost 1 base and the J gene lost 7 bases, with 13 bases spanning the gap. Germline V gene data show CDR1 as GTSNPN and CDR2 as SVGIG (reference sequence). The CDR3 loop spans 13 amino acids. The CDR3 loop reads CAWSDPGNFEAFF. CDR3 sequence (DNA): TGTGCCTGGAGTGACCCGGGAAACTTTGAAGCTTTCTTT.

This clone appeared a few times. This chain joins TRBV11-1 and TRBJ2-5; a weak D match, TRBD1 (6 bases). The length of the CDR3 is 14 residues. V was cut by 4 bases and J by 3 bases, with 12 bases left in between. Germline V CDR1 and CDR2: SGHAT, FQDESV (reference sequence). Here the CDR3 reads CASSSVRTEETQYF. CDR3 DNA sequence: TGTGCCAGCAGCTCAGTGAGGACAGAAGAGACCCAGTACTTC.

V is TRBV9 and J is TRBJ2-2; the D call may be TRBD1 or TRBD2 (6 bases each). The ends were cut back, 7 bases at V and 5 bases at J, with 12 bases in the middle. The CDR3 runs 13 residues. CDR1 and CDR2 (germline): SGDLS, YYNGEE. The CDR3 region has the DNA TGTGCCAGCGGCGGGACATTAACCGGGGAGCTGTTTTTT. Amino acid sequence: CASGGTLTGELFF.

A few counts support this clone. The chain employs TRBV29-1 and TRBJ1-2, with D hard to call. This CDR3 has 11 residues. With 4 bases removed from V and 0 bases from J, the gap between germline ends came to 3 bases. Germline lookup yields CDR1 SQVTM and CDR2 ANQGSEA. The CDR3 loop is CSVVTNYGYTF. The CDR3 DNA reads TGCAGCGTTGTAACTAACTATGGCTACACCTTC.

This sequence joins TRBV5-6 and TRBJ2-6; D unclear. With 0 bases removed from V and 6 bases from J, the gap between germline ends came to 7 bases. The CDR3 runs to 14 residues. CDR1 SGHDT and CDR2 YYEEEE come from the germline V gene. The CDR3 loop reads CASSLVSKANVLTF. CDR3 coding DNA: TGTGCCAGCAGCTTGGTCTCGAAGGCCAACGTCCTGACTTTC. The variable domain in full, with the rest retrieved from reference TRBV5-6 and TRBJ2-6, is DAGVTQSPTHLIKTRGQQVTLRCSPKSGHDTVSWYQQALGQGPQFIFQYYEEEERQRGNFPDRFSGHQFPNYSSELNVNALLLGDSALYLCASSLVSKANVLTFGAGSRLTVL.

Comment on this clone: This same CDR3 is encoded by further DNA sequences in the sample. The chain combines TRBV15 with TRBJ2-7; no firm D call. CDR3 size: 13 residues. Germline V gene lookup returns CDR1 LNHNV and CDR2 YYDKDF (reference sequence). V was clipped by 0 bases and J by 4 bases, with 7 bases between them. The CDR3 loop reads CATSRDLGYEQYF. DNA for the CDR3: TGTGCCACCAGCAGAGATCTAGGTTACGAGCAGTACTTC.

This rearrangement joins TRBV29-1 to TRBJ2-5, with D possibly being TRBD2 (7 bases). Germline-derived CDR1 and CDR2 are SQVTM and ANQGSEA. The CDR3 consists of 12 residues. V shed 3 bases and J shed 4 bases, with 9 bases lying between them. The CDR3 DNA reads TGCAGCGTTGAGGGGGGGCCAGAGACCCAGTACTTC. Encoded protein: CSVEGGPETQYF.

The rearrangement uses TRBV30 and TRBJ1-1; 8 nucleotides align to TRBD1. The CDR3 length is 14 residues. Germline V gene sequence: CDR1 GTSNPN, CDR2 SVGIG (reference sequence). Unmatched junction bases numbered 12, after V lost 8 bases and J lost 4 bases. CDR3 sequence (DNA): TGTGCCGTCGGGAAATCAGGGGGCGGCACTGAAGCTTTCTTT. Residues: CAVGKSGGGTEAFF.

The chain is built from TRBV7-9 and TRBJ2-1; 12 positions match TRBD2. The junction had 4 bases not matched to a gene; V was cut back by 5 bases and J by 5 bases. This CDR3 region has 15 residues. Germline V gene sequence: CDR1 SEHNR, CDR2 FQNEAQ (reference sequence). Here the CDR3 reads CASSELAGGNNEQFF. The CDR3 nucleotides read TGTGCCAGCAGCGAACTAGCGGGGGGAAACAATGAGCAGTTCTTC.